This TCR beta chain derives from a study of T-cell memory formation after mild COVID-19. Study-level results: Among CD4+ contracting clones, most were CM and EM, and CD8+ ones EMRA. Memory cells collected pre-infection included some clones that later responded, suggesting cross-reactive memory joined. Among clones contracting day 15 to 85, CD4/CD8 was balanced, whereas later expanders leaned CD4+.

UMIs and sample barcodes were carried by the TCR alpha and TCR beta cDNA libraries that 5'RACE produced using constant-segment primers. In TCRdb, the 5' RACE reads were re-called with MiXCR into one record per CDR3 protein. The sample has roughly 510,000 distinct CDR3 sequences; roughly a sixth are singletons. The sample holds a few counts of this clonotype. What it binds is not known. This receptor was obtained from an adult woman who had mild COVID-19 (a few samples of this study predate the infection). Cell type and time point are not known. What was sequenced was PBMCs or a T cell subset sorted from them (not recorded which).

DNA of the CDR3: TGTGCCAGCAGCGGCTATGTTCGGGACTCCAAAGGGGAGACCCAGTACTTC. It specifies CASSGYVRDSKGETQYF. The rearrangement joins TRBV7-9 to TRBJ2-5; perhaps TRBD2 as D (6 bases). The CDR3 totals 17 residues. V shed 5 bases and J shed 5 bases, with 24 bases lying between them. Germline-derived CDR1 and CDR2 are SEHNR and FQNEAQ (reference sequence).